This T cell receptor beta chain came from a study of T cells in tuberculosis. Sequencing was performed with immunoSEQ multiplex PCR; in TCRdb, only in-frame clones are kept and a portion is missing. The table shows more than 30,000 clones, with roughly 93% occurring only once. This clone was detected a few times. The receptor was derived from a donor aged 5 to 30 with latent tuberculosis or without tuberculosis infection. Some clones in this sample may be carry-over from other donors' samples. The specimen was PBMCs.

DNA of the CDR3: TGTGCCAGCAGTAAGCAGGGGGCGGATGGCTACACCTTC. Translation: CASSKQGADGYTF. The chain is built from TRBV5-4 and TRBJ1-2; TRBD1 matches 8 bases. J was trimmed by 6 bases and V by 5 bases; bases with no gene match: 6. The germline V gene has CDR1 SGHNT and CDR2 YYREEE (reference sequence). The CDR3 extends over 13 amino acids.